This T cell receptor (beta chain) was obtained from a study of blood T cell repertoires in COVID-19. At the level of the study: Collection of acute and convalescent COVID-19 samples took place in the United States, Italy and Spain.

In Seattle, patients joined the study during active infection and were tracked longitudinally. The germline CDR1 and CDR2 sequences are SGHDT and YYEEEE. The CDR3 consists of 15 residues. V shed 4 bases and J 7 bases; nucleotides not matched to a gene: 4. Authors' methods: Quantification of nucleated cells was approximated via reference gene primer amplification. Assay: immunoSEQ multiplex PCR; the TCRdb copy retains only in-frame clones and omits some. The V and J calls and clone size were taken over from that table, and D and trimming were inferred from the DNA. The table has nearly 350,000 clones, about nine tenths seen once.

Sequencing was done on a sample of peripheral blood. This clonotype originated in a woman aged 70 to 79 with COVID-19, enrolled during active disease. This rearrangement joins TRBV5-6 to TRBJ2-2; TRBD2 aligns across 13 bases. CDR3 bases: TGTGCCAGCAGCACTAGCGGGGGGGCCCTCGGGGAGCTGTTTTTT. It encodes CASSTSGGALGELFF.